A single sample is the source of the 18 T cell receptor beta chains below, sequenced in a study of blood T cells in healthy people across ages. Sample-barcoded 5' priming and a J-beta primer mix drove a second PCR of roughly 7 to 11 cycles. TCRdb re-analysed the 5' RACE reads in MiXCR, keeping a single row per CDR3 protein. The table has 1.5 million to 2 million distinct CDR3 sequences, 28% seen once; the top ten hold 7.7%. Sequencing was performed on blood. These receptors were collected from a woman aged 25 to 45 in good health.

As for this clonotype: Given a much more abundant clone one base away, this may be a read error. The V call is TRBV7-2, the J call TRBJ2-4, with D perhaps matching TRBD1 or TRBD2 (7 bases each). The CDR3 is made up of 12 amino acids. The V and J ends lost 7 bases and 15 bases respectively, with 19 bases between them. CDR1 is SGHTA, CDR2 FQGNSA, per germline. CDR3 sequence reads: CASNSSGGERYF. The CDR3 nucleotides are TGTGCCAGCAACTCCTCAGGGGGGGAGAGGTACTTC.

This clonotype has just a few counts. The chain uses TRBV7-9 and TRBJ2-1, with D possibly TRBD2 on 5 matching bases. There are 14 residues in the CDR3. Germline CDR1 and CDR2: SEHNR and FQNEAQ (reference sequence). V shed 1 base and J shed 7 bases, with 11 bases lying between them. The CDR3 DNA follows: TGTGCCAGCAGCTTAGTCCTAGCTCCTAATGAGCAGTTCTTC. Amino acids: CASSLVLAPNEQFF.

The chain joins TRBV27 to TRBJ1-6; 7 bases match TRBD1. V lost 7 bases and J lost 5; bases outside the gene matches: 14. The CDR3 covers 17 residues. The germline V gene encodes CDR1 MNHEY and CDR2 SMNVEV (reference sequence). CDR3 DNA: TGTGCCAGCAAGACTCGGACGCAGGGGGGGAATAATTCACCCCTCCACTTT. Amino acids: CASKTRTQGGNNSPLHF.

V usage is TRBV12-5 and J usage is TRBJ2-3; maybe TRBD1 (6 bases). The length of the CDR3 is 14 residues. CDR1 and CDR2 (germline): LGHNT, FRNRAP. Between the trimmed V and J ends, which lost 7 bases and 5 bases, there was a span of 16 bases. CDR3 region: CASAISGTIDTQYF. The CDR3 coding sequence is TGTGCTAGTGCCATTAGTGGGACAATAGATACGCAGTATTTT.

CDR3: CASFFSGTGSEQYF. The CDR3 DNA follows: TGTGCCAGCTTCTTTTCCGGGACAGGGAGCGAGCAGTACTTC. V and J are TRBV6-1 and TRBJ2-7, with 9 bases aligning to TRBD1. CDR3 length equals 14 residues. CDR1 is MNHNS and CDR2 is SASEGT in the germline V gene. With 8 bases clipped from V and 6 bases from J, the junction kept 11 bases outside the gene matches.

The chain couples TRBV20-1 to TRBJ1-4; weak D call: TRBD1 (5 bases). Deletions cut 5 bases from V and 6 bases from J, with 16 bases between. CDR1 and CDR2 (germline): DFQATT, SNEGSKA (reference sequence). The length of the CDR3 is 14 residues. CDR3 sequence: CSAPHRQGYEKLFF. The CDR3 DNA follows: TGCAGTGCTCCCCATCGGCAGGGCTATGAAAAACTGTTTTTT.

The chain is built from TRBV5-1 and TRBJ1-1; D unclear. V lost 4 bases to trimming and J lost 0 bases, with 16 bases between them. The CDR3 totals 16 residues. Per the germline V gene, CDR1 is SGHRS and CDR2 is YFSETQ. CDR3 nucleotides: TGCGCCAGCAGCATTCAGGACTTATCCATGAACACTGAAGCTTTCTTT. It yields the protein CASSIQDLSMNTEAFF.

V and J are TRBV18 and TRBJ2-7; no definite D call. Trimming stripped 3 bases from V and 3 bases from J, with 18 bases between. The CDR3 covers 16 residues. CDR1 and CDR2 (germline): KGHSH, LQKENI. The CDR3 nucleotides read TGTGCCAGCTCACCGGGTTACAGTACTCTTGTCTACGAGCAGTACTTC. This translates into CASSPGYSTLVYEQYF.

This clonotype was seen only a few times. This sequence joins TRBV3-1 and TRBJ2-4; TRBD1 matches 9 bases. V shed 5 bases and J 8 bases; nucleotides not matched to a gene: 7. The CDR3 length is 14 residues. Germline V gives CDR1 LGHDT, CDR2 YNNKEL (reference sequence). CDR3 in amino acids: CASSADRGTDIQYF. In DNA, the CDR3 is TGTGCCAGCAGCGCGGACAGGGGTACGGACATTCAGTACTTC.

This clonotype was seen at least ten times. The chain combines TRBV29-1 with TRBJ2-7; D is undetermined. With 5 bases removed from V and 6 bases from J, the gap between germline ends came to 14 bases. This CDR3 spans 12 amino acids. Germline V gene lookup returns CDR1 SQVTM and CDR2 ANQGSEA. The CDR3 reads CSVRQPPSEQYF. The CDR3 DNA is TGCAGCGTTAGGCAGCCTCCCAGCGAGCAGTACTTC.

V usage is TRBV11-2 and J usage is TRBJ2-1, with a tentative D call TRBD2 (5 bases). Germline assignment: CDR1 SGHAT and CDR2 FQNNGV. CDR3 length: 15 residues. Deletions cut 3 bases from V and 4 bases from J, with 13 bases between. CDR3 region: CASSFVATPYNEQFF. In nucleotides, the CDR3 is TGTGCCAGCAGCTTCGTAGCGACCCCTTACAATGAGCAGTTCTTC.

This clonotype came up once. V and J are TRBV12-3 or TRBV12-4 and TRBJ1-1; unclear D gene. This CDR3 spans 14 amino acids. V lost 2 bases and J 4 bases, leaving 11 bases between the germline ends. Here the CDR3 reads CASSLLGRVTEAFF. The CDR3 DNA reads as TGTGCCAGCAGTTTACTGGGTAGAGTCACTGAAGCTTTCTTT.

This chain connects TRBV6-6 to TRBJ2-5; the D gene is possibly TRBD2 (6 bases). The germline gives CDR1 MNHNY, CDR2 SVGAGI (reference sequence). The CDR3 covers 15 residues. Trimming cost V 5 bases and J 0 bases, with 13 bases left between them. CDR3: CASSPFGEDQETQYF. The CDR3 region has the DNA TGTGCCAGCAGTCCGTTTGGGGAGGACCAAGAGACCCAGTACTTC.

CDR3 in DNA: TGCAGTGCTAGAGGGGACAGGCCGGATGGCTACACCTTC. Its protein product is CSARGDRPDGYTF. The chain recombines TRBV20-1 with TRBJ1-2; 8 bases are a match to TRBD1. This CDR3 is built from 13 residues. Germline V gives CDR1 DFQATT, CDR2 SNEGSKA (reference sequence). V lost 1 base, J lost 6 bases, and 4 bases stayed unmatched.

This chain links TRBV7-3 with TRBJ2-3; possibly TRBD1 for D (6 bases). CDR3 length equals 15 residues. Trimming stripped 8 bases from V and 0 bases from J, with 15 bases between. The V gene's germline CDR1 is SGHTA and CDR2 FQGTGA. CDR3 region: CASGKTGLSTDTQYF. CDR3 sequence (DNA): TGTGCCAGCGGGAAAACAGGGCTTAGCACAGATACGCAGTATTTT.

The sample holds a few counts of this clonotype. The chain carries TRBV27 and TRBJ2-7, with 7 nucleotides matching TRBD1. V lost 6 bases, J lost 6 bases, and 11 bases stayed unmatched. This CDR3 is built from 14 residues. Germline CDR1 reads MNHEY; CDR2 reads SMNVEV (reference sequence). The CDR3 nucleotides read TGTGCCAGCAGCGGAAGGGGGCCTCGGAGCGAGCAGTACTTC. Amino acid sequence: CASSGRGPRSEQYF.

This chain links TRBV12-3 or TRBV12-4 with TRBJ1-2; TRBD1 aligns across 8 bases. The trim removed 3 bases at V and 6 bases at J, leaving 6 bases unmatched. The CDR3 loop spans 14 amino acids. CDR3 coding DNA: TGTGCCAGCAGTTTGGTCCCACAGGGGGATGGCTACACCTTC. It translates to CASSLVPQGDGYTF.

The rearrangement joins TRBV10-3 to TRBJ2-3, with D unresolved. Germline V lookup: CDR1 ENHRY, CDR2 SYGVKD. The CDR3 is 15 residues long. The V end lost 2 bases, the J end lost 4 bases, and 13 bases lay between the germline ends. The chain's CDR3 is CAISETPGPADTQYF. In nucleotides, the CDR3 is TGTGCCATCAGTGAGACGCCCGGGCCCGCAGATACGCAGTATTTT.